The next 24 T cell receptor beta chains were all read from a single sample in a study of T cell changes during pregnancy in multiple sclerosis. TCRdb's copy holds only in-frame clones and misses some; the assay was immunoSEQ multiplex PCR. The table includes under 85,000 clones, about 90% detected once. The sequences come from peripheral blood, collected in the third trimester of pregnancy. The receptors derive from a female donor in good health, enrolled as a control in a pregnancy study.

The chain carries TRBV7-9 and TRBJ2-3, with TRBD2 matching 12 bases. Losses at the gene ends were 5 bases for V and 2 bases for J; bases not matched to a gene: 14. In germline, CDR1 is SEHNR, CDR2 FQNEAQ (reference sequence). The CDR3 runs to 19 residues. The CDR3 spells CASSPSGTSGRAPTDTQYF. The CDR3 nucleotides read TGTGCCAGCAGCCCTAGCGGGACTAGCGGGCGGGCACCCACAGATACGCAGTATTTT. Full variable domain (rest looked up from reference TRBV7-9 and TRBJ2-3): DTGVSQNPRHKITKRGQNVTFRCDPISEHNRLYWYRQTLGQGPEFLTYFQNEAQLEKSRLLSDRFSAERPKGSFSTLEIQRTEQGDSAMYLCASSPSGTSGRAPTDTQYFGPGTRLTVL.

This chain joins TRBV19 and TRBJ2-1; 10 nucleotides line up with TRBD2. In germline, CDR1 is LNHDA, CDR2 SQIVND (reference sequence). V lost 3 bases, J lost 6 bases, and 8 bases stayed unmatched. This CDR3 has 16 residues. DNA for the CDR3: TGTGCCAGTAGTATTCTTAGGACTAGCGGCTTCAATGAGCAGTTCTTC. This sequence encodes CASSILRTSGFNEQFF.

The chain employs TRBV7-2 and TRBJ1-2, with D unclear. CDR3 length equals 14 residues. Deletions cut 4 bases from V and 4 bases from J, with 13 bases between. Looked up from germline, CDR1 is SGHTA and CDR2 is FQGNSA. This CDR3 is CASSSSPTSYGYTF. The CDR3 DNA reads as TGTGCCAGCAGCTCCTCCCCAACAAGCTATGGCTACACCTTC. Supplemented by reference TRBV7-2 and TRBJ1-2, the full variable domain reads GAGVSQSPSNKVTEKGKDVELRCDPISGHTALYWYRQSLGQGLEFLIYFQGNSAPDKSGLPSDRFSAERTGGSVSTLTIQRTQQEDSAVYLCASSSSPTSYGYTFGSGTRLTVV.

This chain connects TRBV7-2 to TRBJ2-3; no clear D. The germline CDR1 and CDR2 sequences are SGHTA and FQGNSA. V lost 4 bases and J 3 bases, leaving 2 bases between the germline ends. The CDR3 loop spans 11 amino acids. CDR3 sequence: CASSSTDTQYF. The CDR3, as DNA: TGTGCCAGCAGCTCAACAGATACGCAGTATTTT.

The rearrangement links TRBV7-2 to TRBJ2-7, with 9 bases fitting TRBD1. V was clipped by 2 bases and J by 2 bases; unmatched bases: 4. Germline-derived CDR1 and CDR2 are SGHTA and FQGNSA. The CDR3 is 15 amino acids. In nucleotides, the CDR3 is TGTGCCAGCAGCTTAAGGACAGGGGCTACCTACGAGCAGTACTTC. This sequence encodes CASSLRTGATYEQYF. The entire variable domain, with the rest obtained from reference TRBV7-2 and TRBJ2-7, is as follows: GAGVSQSPSNKVTEKGKDVELRCDPISGHTALYWYRQSLGQGLEFLIYFQGNSAPDKSGLPSDRFSAERTGGSVSTLTIQRTQQEDSAVYLCASSLRTGATYEQYFGPGTRLTVT.

The gene calls are TRBV10-3 and TRBJ1-1; the match to TRBD1 covers 7 bases. Unmatched junction bases numbered 4, after V lost 0 bases and J lost 0 bases. From germline, CDR1 is ENHRY and CDR2 SYGVKD. The CDR3 runs to 16 residues. Written as DNA, the CDR3 is TGTGCCATCAGTGAGTCGGCAGGGGGGATGAACACTGAAGCTTTCTTT. It yields the protein CAISESAGGMNTEAFF.

The V and J genes are TRBV4-2 and TRBJ1-4; D unresolved. CDR3 length equals 15 residues. Trimming removed 0 bases at V and 7 bases at J, with 12 bases between. Germline V CDR1 and CDR2: LGHNA, YNFKEQ. CDR3 sequence (DNA): TGTGCCAGCAGCCAAGATATGGGGAGCAGTGAAAAACTGTTTTTT. Residues: CASSQDMGSSEKLFF.

V and J are TRBV7-2 and TRBJ2-7; a possible D gene is TRBD1 (6 bases). This CDR3 has 13 amino acids. Trimming stripped 4 bases from V and 7 bases from J, with 14 bases between. Germline assignment: CDR1 SGHTA and CDR2 FQGNSA. The CDR3: CASSSPGVGEQYF. The CDR3 region has the DNA TGTGCCAGCAGCTCCCCAGGGGTGGGGGAGCAGTACTTC.

The V and J genes are TRBV4-3 and TRBJ2-2, with D possibly being TRBD2 (6 bases). The CDR3 loop spans 15 amino acids. Germline V lookup: CDR1 LGHNA, CDR2 YSLEER. Trimming cost V 4 bases and J 6 bases, with 15 bases left between them. CDR3: CASSRAVREAGELFF. The DNA of the CDR3 is TGCGCCAGCAGCCGGGCGGTGCGGGAAGCCGGGGAGCTGTTTTTT.

The gene calls are TRBV19 and TRBJ1-3, with D maybe TRBD1 (6 bases). The CDR3 spans 14 residues. The germline V gene has CDR1 LNHDA and CDR2 SQIVND (reference sequence). V lost 9 bases to trimming and J lost 0 bases, with 12 bases between them. The DNA for the CDR3 is TGTGCCAGCCATACACAGGGCTCTGGAAACACCATATATTTT. This codes for CASHTQGSGNTIYF.

The chain links TRBV19 to TRBJ2-2; weak D call: TRBD2 (5 bases). Trimming cost V 3 bases and J 5 bases, with 10 bases left between them. Germline assignment: CDR1 LNHDA and CDR2 SQIVND (reference sequence). The CDR3 length is 14 residues. The CDR3 is CASSIRTGTGELFF. CDR3 bases: TGTGCCAGTAGTATTAGAACGGGGACCGGGGAGCTGTTTTTT.

The table lists this clone with a count of one. The V and J genes are TRBV5-6 and TRBJ2-7, with 7 bases identical to TRBD2. CDR1 is SGHDT and CDR2 is YYEEEE in the germline V gene. Trimming removed 0 bases from V and 6 bases from J; junction bases left unmatched: 9. The CDR3 runs to 15 residues. CDR3 sequence (DNA): TGTGCCAGCAGCTTGGTGGGGGGGTTAGGGGCCGAGCAGTACTTC. It is translated as CASSLVGGLGAEQYF.

V and J are TRBV4-1 and TRBJ2-7; maybe TRBD1 (5 bases). The CDR3 spans 16 residues. The germline CDR1 and CDR2 sequences are MGHRA and YSYEKL. Deletions cut 0 bases from V and 6 bases from J, with 18 bases between. The DNA for the CDR3 is TGCGCCAGCAGCCAAGAGCTTTGGCCTCAGGGCTTCGAGCAGTACTTC. It yields the protein CASSQELWPQGFEQYF.

The V and J genes are TRBV14 and TRBJ2-5, with D unclear. Germline CDR1 reads SGHDN; CDR2 reads FVKESK. The CDR3 length is 14 residues. Trimming stripped 1 base from V and 7 bases from J, with 13 bases between. The DNA of the CDR3 is TGTGCCAGCAGCCAAGGGGCCCGATCGGTGACCCAGTACTTC. It encodes CASSQGARSVTQYF.

The CDR3 protein is CASSLKYQGAGYEQYF. In DNA, the CDR3 is TGCGCCAGCAGCTTAAAATATCAGGGGGCAGGCTACGAGCAGTACTTC. J is TRBJ2-7 and V is TRBV5-1; 8 positions match TRBD1. With V trimmed by 2 bases and J by 3 bases, 10 bases remained unmatched. Germline CDR1 reads SGHRS; CDR2 reads YFSETQ. This CDR3 is 16 amino acids long.

The genes are TRBV19 and TRBJ1-2, with TRBD1 identical over 8 bases. The CDR3 is 15 amino acids. V lost 2 bases to trimming and J lost 2 bases; unmatched junction nucleotides: 4. Germline V CDR1 and CDR2: LNHDA, SQIVND (reference sequence). In nucleotides, the CDR3 is TGTGCCAGTAGTATATCGACAGGGGAAAACTATGGCTACACCTTC. Amino acids: CASSISTGENYGYTF.

V is TRBV4-3 and J is TRBJ2-7; D not certain. V lost 1 base, J lost 2 bases, and 12 bases lay in between. This CDR3 has 15 amino acids. Germline CDR1 is LGHNA and CDR2 is YSLEER. For the CDR3, the DNA is TGCGCCAGCAGCCAAGGGTCACCGAGTACCTACGAGCAGTACTTC. Protein product: CASSQGSPSTYEQYF.

This clone has a handful of counts. The V gene is TRBV6-5, the J gene TRBJ1-6; D remains unclear. Between the trimmed V and J ends, which lost 3 bases and 7 bases, there was a span of 4 bases. The CDR3 consists of 12 residues. The germline V gene has CDR1 MNHEY and CDR2 SVGAGI. The CDR3 DNA follows: TGTGCCAGCAGTTATTCGAATTCACCCCTCCACTTT. Translated, it gives CASSYSNSPLHF.

The rearrangement links TRBV18 to TRBJ1-4; D is undetermined. Trimming removed 8 bases at V and 0 bases at J, with 16 bases between. The length of the CDR3 is 16 residues. CDR1 and CDR2 from the germline V gene are KGHSH and LQKENI. CDR3 nucleotides: TGTGCCAGCACAGCCCGCCAGAGTGCAACTAATGAAAAACTGTTTTTT. Protein product: CASTARQSATNEKLFF.

This clone was counted a few times. J is TRBJ1-3 and V is TRBV19, with no clear D. CDR3 size: 12 residues. The V and J ends lost 6 bases and 2 bases respectively, with 5 bases between them. Per the germline V gene, CDR1 is LNHDA and CDR2 is SQIVND (reference sequence). CDR3 amino acids: CASRSPGNTIYF. The CDR3 DNA is TGTGCCAGTAGGAGCCCTGGAAACACCATATATTTT.

This clone turned up a few times. The V and J genes are TRBV4-3 and TRBJ1-3, with D uncertain. Germline CDR1 reads LGHNA; CDR2 reads YSLEER. The germline V and J ends were trimmed by 1 base and 7 bases, with 17 bases remaining between them. The CDR3 is 16 residues long. This chain's CDR3 is CASSQAEAGERNTIYF. CDR3 DNA: TGCGCCAGCAGCCAAGCGGAGGCCGGGGAGAGGAACACCATATATTTT.

The table lists this clone with a few counts. The chain joins TRBV2 to TRBJ1-4; D uncertain. The V end lost 2 bases, the J end lost 4 bases, and 11 bases lay between the germline ends. Per the germline V gene, CDR1 is SNHLY and CDR2 is FYNNEI. The CDR3 is made up of 15 amino acids. Here the CDR3 reads CASSEQATNNEKLFF. CDR3 nucleotide sequence: TGTGCCAGCAGTGAACAGGCGACAAATAATGAAAAACTGTTTTTT.

The chain uses TRBV7-2 and TRBJ2-7; TRBD2 might be the D (6 bases). Germline values: CDR1 SGHTA, CDR2 FQGNSA. This CDR3 spans 16 amino acids. With 5 bases removed from V and 2 bases from J, the gap between germline ends came to 19 bases. The DNA of the CDR3 is TGTGCCAGCAGCCCGGATCATACGCGGGGAACCTACGAGCAGTACTTC. Translation gives CASSPDHTRGTYEQYF.

The CDR3 nucleotides are TGTGCCAGCAGCTACCAAGCGGTCGGGGGGGGTCGGACAGATACGCAGTATTTT. Translating gives CASSYQAVGGGRTDTQYF. The chain combines TRBV7-3 with TRBJ2-3; 8 bases map to TRBD2. Germline values: CDR1 SGHTA, CDR2 FQGTGA. V lost 4 bases to trimming and J lost 3 bases; unmatched junction nucleotides: 15. The CDR3 consists of 18 residues.